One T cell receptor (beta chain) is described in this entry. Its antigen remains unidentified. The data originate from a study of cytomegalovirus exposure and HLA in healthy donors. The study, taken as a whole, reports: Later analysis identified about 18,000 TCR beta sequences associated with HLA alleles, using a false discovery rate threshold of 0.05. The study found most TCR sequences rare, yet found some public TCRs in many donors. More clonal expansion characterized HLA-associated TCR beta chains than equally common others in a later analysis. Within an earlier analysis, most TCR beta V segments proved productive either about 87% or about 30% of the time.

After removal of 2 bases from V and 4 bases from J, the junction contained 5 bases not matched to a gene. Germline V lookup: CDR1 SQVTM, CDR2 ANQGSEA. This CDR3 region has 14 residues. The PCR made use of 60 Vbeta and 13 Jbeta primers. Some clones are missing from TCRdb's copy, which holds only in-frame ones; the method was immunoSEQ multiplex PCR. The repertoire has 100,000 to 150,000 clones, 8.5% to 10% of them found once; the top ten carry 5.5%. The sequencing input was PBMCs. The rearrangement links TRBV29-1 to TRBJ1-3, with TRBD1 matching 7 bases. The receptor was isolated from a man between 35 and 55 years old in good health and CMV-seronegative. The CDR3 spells CSVETGAGGNTIYF. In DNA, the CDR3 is TGCAGCGTTGAAACAGGGGCGGGAGGAAACACCATATATTTT.